The 31 T cell receptor beta chains given below trace back to one sample, sequenced in a study of T cell responses to AZD1222 COVID-19 vaccine. Clones were sequenced by immunoSEQ multiplex PCR, and TCRdb holds only the in-frame ones, with some missing. The table lists 99,000 or so clones, approximately 88% of them singletons. Material: peripheral blood, obtained on day 0 of AZD1222 vaccination. The receptors were sampled from an adult in good health.

This clone has just one count. The V and J genes are TRBV13 and TRBJ2-5, with D possibly matching TRBD1 (6 bases). The CDR3 sequence is 11 residues long. The germline V and J ends were trimmed by 5 bases and 8 bases, with 9 bases remaining between them. Germline CDR1 reads PRHDT; CDR2 reads FYEKMQ (reference sequence). This CDR3 reads CASSLRGTQYF. The CDR3 DNA reads TGTGCCAGCAGCCTCAGGGGTACCCAGTACTTC.

CDR3 bases: TGTGCCAGCAGCCTCACCGCGGGGGTAGAAAAACTGTTTTTT. Translation: CASSLTAGVEKLFF. The chain is built from TRBV5-5 and TRBJ1-4; D perhaps matches TRBD1 (5 bases). Germline V gives CDR1 SGHKS, CDR2 YYEKEE (reference sequence). The CDR3 has 14 amino acids. V was shortened by 4 bases and J by 8 bases, with 15 bases between the two germline ends. Supplemented by reference TRBV5-5 and TRBJ1-4, the full variable domain reads DAGVTQSPTHLIKTRGQQVTLRCSPISGHKSVSWYQQVLGQGPQFIFQYYEKEERGRGNFPDRFSARQFPNYSSELNVNALLLGDSALYLCASSLTAGVEKLFFGSGTQLSVL.

The chain combines TRBV5-1 with TRBJ2-6; D might be TRBD2 (5 bases). Germline V lookup: CDR1 SGHRS, CDR2 YFSETQ. CDR3 length: 16 residues. V dropped 7 bases and J dropped 0 bases, with 14 bases sitting between them. The CDR3 here is CASGLQPASGANVLTF. The CDR3, as DNA: TGCGCCAGCGGACTGCAGCCCGCCTCTGGGGCCAACGTCCTGACTTTC.

This chain links TRBV20-1 with TRBJ2-5; 11 nucleotides align to TRBD1. Germline V gene data show CDR1 as DFQATT and CDR2 as SNEGSKA (reference sequence). This CDR3 has 11 residues. Losses at the gene ends were 4 bases for V and 12 bases for J; bases not matched to a gene: 4. The CDR3 is CSAITGQGEYF. The CDR3 region has the DNA TGCAGTGCTATTACGGGACAGGGGGAGTACTTC.

The rearrangement links TRBV5-1 to TRBJ1-1; 8 bases map to TRBD1. Losses at the gene ends were 7 bases for V and 4 bases for J; bases not matched to a gene: 15. Germline V gives CDR1 SGHRS, CDR2 YFSETQ. The CDR3 has 16 amino acids. Here the CDR3 reads CASSPGGRGLVTEAFF. CDR3 sequence (DNA): TGCGCCAGCTCCCCGGGGGGCAGGGGGCTGGTCACTGAAGCTTTCTTT.

There are a few counts of this clone. This rearrangement joins TRBV20-1 to TRBJ2-5; 8 bases match TRBD2. Germline values: CDR1 DFQATT, CDR2 SNEGSKA (reference sequence). The CDR3 runs 16 residues. J was trimmed by 6 bases and V by 3 bases; bases with no gene match: 15. This CDR3 is CSASSFSGGAAKTQYF. The CDR3 DNA sequence: TGCAGTGCTAGTAGTTTTTCCGGGGGGGCGGCGAAGACCCAGTACTTC.

This chain links TRBV20-1 with TRBJ2-7, with no clear D. Trimming removed 5 bases from V and 3 bases from J, with 8 bases in between. Germline lookup yields CDR1 DFQATT and CDR2 SNEGSKA (reference sequence). The CDR3 covers 11 residues. The CDR3 reads CSAPGYYEQYF. CDR3 coding DNA: TGCAGTGCTCCTGGCTACTACGAGCAGTACTTC.

J is TRBJ2-3 and V is TRBV7-9; D may be TRBD1 (5 bases). The CDR3 is 14 amino acids. V lost 5 bases and J 5 bases, leaving 14 bases between the germline ends. The germline V gene encodes CDR1 SEHNR and CDR2 FQNEAQ (reference sequence). In DNA form, the CDR3 reads TGTGCCAGCAGCCACCCCGACAGAGTAGATACGCAGTATTTT. It translates to CASSHPDRVDTQYF.

The CDR3 sequence: CASSLESGGPYEQYF. CDR3 bases: TGTGCCAGCAGCTTAGAAAGCGGGGGGCCCTACGAGCAGTACTTC. The chain has TRBV11-2 and TRBJ2-7, with TRBD2 identical over 9 bases. The germline gives CDR1 SGHAT, CDR2 FQNNGV. This CDR3 spans 15 amino acids. The J segment lost 2 bases and the V segment lost 0 bases, leaving 2 bases of the junction unmatched.

V and J are TRBV7-2 and TRBJ1-6; 9 bases fit TRBD1. Per the germline V gene, CDR1 is SGHTA and CDR2 is FQGNSA. V was pared by 4 bases and J by 7 bases, with 8 bases of the junction left unmatched. CDR3 length equals 16 residues. The CDR3 reads CASSSAGGQGNSPLHF. CDR3 in DNA: TGTGCCAGCAGCTCCGCGGGGGGACAGGGAAATTCACCCCTCCACTTT.

The genes are TRBV7-9 and TRBJ2-6; either TRBD1 or TRBD2 may supply D (5 bases each). This CDR3 is built from 16 residues. Per germline, CDR1 SEHNR and CDR2 FQNEAQ (reference sequence). The ends were cut back, 0 bases at V and 2 bases at J, with 8 bases in the middle. The CDR3 loop is CASSLARGPGANVLTF. DNA for the CDR3: TGTGCCAGCAGCTTAGCCCGGGGCCCTGGGGCCAACGTCCTGACTTTC.

This clone was detected only a few times. The chain recombines TRBV7-9 with TRBJ1-1; the match to TRBD1 covers 8 bases. V shed 4 bases and J 5 bases; nucleotides not matched to a gene: 12. Germline values: CDR1 SEHNR, CDR2 FQNEAQ (reference sequence). CDR3 length equals 16 residues. The CDR3 nucleotides read TGTGCCAGCAGCTCCCGCCCTGGACAGGGTTTAACTGAAGCTTTCTTT. Translating it yields CASSSRPGQGLTEAFF.

The chain employs TRBV27 and TRBJ1-2; 8 positions match TRBD1. Germline lookup yields CDR1 MNHEY and CDR2 SMNVEV (reference sequence). With 6 bases clipped from V and 6 bases from J, the junction kept 6 bases outside the gene matches. CDR3 length: 13 amino acids. In DNA, the CDR3 is TGTGCCAGCAGCGACAGGGGCTTTCATGGCTACACCTTC. This translates into CASSDRGFHGYTF.

This chain links TRBV5-1 with TRBJ1-1; TRBD1 might be the D (5 bases). The germline gives CDR1 SGHRS, CDR2 YFSETQ. The CDR3 sequence is 13 residues long. V gave up 6 bases and J gave up 5 bases, with 14 bases separating them. As DNA, the CDR3 is TGCGCCAGCACAGACATCGAGGGGACTGAAGCTTTCTTT. Translating it yields CASTDIEGTEAFF.

The J gene is TRBJ2-2, the V gene TRBV19; 8 nucleotides align to TRBD2. The germline CDR1 and CDR2 sequences are LNHDA and SQIVND (reference sequence). V lost 5 bases and J lost 5; bases outside the gene matches: 7. This CDR3 is 15 amino acids long. The CDR3 loop is CASSLGLGETGELFF. The CDR3 bases are TGTGCCAGTAGTCTGGGACTAGGGGAGACCGGGGAGCTGTTTTTT.

The chain has TRBV5-5 and TRBJ2-2; tentatively, D is TRBD2 (5 bases). Trimming pared 1 base from V and 4 bases from J, leaving 11 bases between. CDR1 and CDR2 (germline): SGHKS, YYEKEE (reference sequence). The CDR3 runs 15 residues. The CDR3 region is CASSLRGSPTGELFF. Here the CDR3 DNA reads TGTGCCAGCAGCTTGCGAGGGTCCCCCACCGGGGAGCTGTTTTTT.

This rearrangement joins TRBV6-1 to TRBJ1-2, with 7 bases identical to TRBD1. Germline assignment: CDR1 MNHNS and CDR2 SASEGT. J was trimmed by 6 bases and V by 2 bases; bases with no gene match: 3. The length of the CDR3 is 13 residues. The CDR3 loop reads CASSENRGDGYTF. The CDR3 bases are TGTGCCAGCAGTGAAAACAGGGGAGATGGCTACACCTTC.

The V and J genes are TRBV5-6 and TRBJ2-3, with TRBD2 identical over 7 bases. Germline CDR1 is SGHDT and CDR2 is YYEEEE. The CDR3 spans 17 residues. Unmatched junction bases numbered 12, after V lost 0 bases and J lost 5 bases. The CDR3 bases are TGTGCCAGCAGCTTGGGGACTAGAGGGCGGTTAGGAGATACGCAGTATTTT. Protein: CASSLGTRGRLGDTQYF. Based on the CDR3 plus reference TRBV5-6 and TRBJ2-3, the full variable domain is DAGVTQSPTHLIKTRGQQVTLRCSPKSGHDTVSWYQQALGQGPQFIFQYYEEEERQRGNFPDRFSGHQFPNYSSELNVNALLLGDSALYLCASSLGTRGRLGDTQYFGPGTRLTVL.

CDR3 sequence reads: CASRTGGTDTGELFF. As DNA, the CDR3 is TGTGCCAGCAGAACAGGGGGCACGGACACCGGGGAGCTGTTTTTT. This sequence joins TRBV28 and TRBJ2-2; TRBD1 agrees at 9 bases. Germline V gene lookup returns CDR1 MDHEN and CDR2 SYDVKM. This CDR3 is built from 15 residues. V was clipped by 6 bases and J by 3 bases; unmatched bases: 5.

The gene calls are TRBV15 and TRBJ1-2; TRBD1 matches 8 bases. This CDR3 spans 17 amino acids. CDR1 is LNHNV and CDR2 is YYDKDF in the germline V gene (reference sequence). V shed 2 bases, J shed 3 bases, and the junction held 11 bases outside the gene matches. The CDR3 DNA reads TGTGCCACCAGCAGAACCAGTGGACAGGGAAGCTACTATGGCTACACCTTC. Translating it yields CATSRTSGQGSYYGYTF.

The V gene is TRBV7-2, the J gene TRBJ2-1; D tentatively reads TRBD1 or TRBD2 (6 bases each). V dropped 1 base and J dropped 15 bases, with 13 bases sitting between them. The CDR3 runs 12 residues. Germline lookup yields CDR1 SGHTA and CDR2 FQGNSA. The CDR3 here is CASSLEAGEVFF. CDR3 sequence (DNA): TGTGCCAGCAGCTTAGAGGCAGGGGAGGTGTTCTTC.

The table lists this clone with a count of one. This chain connects TRBV4-1 to TRBJ1-2, with D unclear. Germline values: CDR1 MGHRA, CDR2 YSYEKL. The V and J ends lost 0 bases and 4 bases respectively, with 15 bases between them. The CDR3 extends over 16 amino acids. CDR3 sequence reads: CASSQDLMEAVYGYTF. The CDR3, as DNA: TGCGCCAGCAGCCAAGATCTGATGGAAGCGGTCTATGGCTACACCTTC.

The chain carries TRBV7-2 and TRBJ2-5; 9 bases align to TRBD2. V was pared by 5 bases and J by 5 bases, with 6 bases of the junction left unmatched. This CDR3 spans 14 amino acids. In germline, CDR1 is SGHTA, CDR2 FQGNSA. Written as DNA, the CDR3 is TGTGCCAGCAGCCGTAGCGGGAGCTGGGAGACCCAGTACTTC. This sequence encodes CASSRSGSWETQYF.

The chain employs TRBV28 and TRBJ1-3, with D unresolved. The ends were cut back, 4 bases at V and 10 bases at J, with 20 bases in the middle. This CDR3 is built from 15 residues. Germline CDR1 and CDR2: MDHEN and SYDVKM. For the CDR3, the DNA is TGTGCCAGCAGTTATGAACGCCATATGATTGGGACCATATATTTT. Translating gives CASSYERHMIGTIYF.

This chain connects TRBV3-1 (or the pseudogene TRBV3-2) to TRBJ1-3; a possible D gene is TRBD1 (6 bases). The CDR3 spans 19 residues. Trimming removed 2 bases at V and 1 base at J, with 21 bases between. The V gene's germline CDR1 is LGHDT and CDR2 YNNKEL (reference sequence). The CDR3 loop reads CASSQRFLGQGISGNTIYF. The CDR3 DNA reads TGTGCCAGCAGCCAACGGTTCCTGGGGCAGGGGATTTCTGGAAACACCATATATTTT.

As DNA, the CDR3 is TGTGCCAGCAGGGACAGGATAAATGAAAAACTGTTTTTT. It codes for CASRDRINEKLFF. The gene calls are TRBV12-3 or TRBV12-4 and TRBJ1-4; 7 nucleotides align to TRBD1. Trimming at V came to 6 bases and at J to 5 bases, leaving 3 bases not matched to a gene. This CDR3 is 13 amino acids long.

This chain connects TRBV19 to TRBJ1-4; D gene unclear. Germline V gene sequence: CDR1 LNHDA, CDR2 SQIVND (reference sequence). The length of the CDR3 is 14 residues. Trimming pared 10 bases from V and 4 bases from J, leaving 16 bases between. The CDR3 protein is CATSISVRNEKLFF. The CDR3 DNA reads TGTGCCACCTCAATTTCAGTTCGTAATGAAAAACTGTTTTTT. Full variable domain (rest looked up from reference TRBV19 and TRBJ1-4): DGGITQSPKYLFRKEGQNVTLSCEQNLNHDAMYWYRQDPGQGLRLIYYSQIVNDFQKGDIAEGYSVSREKKESFPLTVTSAQKNPTAFYLCATSISVRNEKLFFGSGTQLSVL.

The chain is built from TRBV9 and TRBJ2-3; D not resolved. V lost 0 bases to trimming and J lost 5 bases, with 7 bases between them. This CDR3 has 13 residues. Germline loops: CDR1 SGDLS, CDR2 YYNGEE. DNA for the CDR3: TGTGCCAGCAGCGTAGGTCCCGGAGATACGCAGTATTTT. This codes for CASSVGPGDTQYF.

This chain's CDR3 is CASSSGWRFRDEKLFF. The CDR3 nucleotides read TGTGCCAGCAGCTCCGGCTGGCGGTTTAGGGATGAAAAACTGTTTTTT. The gene calls are TRBV7-8 and TRBJ1-4; D unclear. The CDR3 runs 16 residues. Trimming cost V 4 bases and J 6 bases, with 18 bases left between them. Germline-derived CDR1 and CDR2 are SGHVS and FQNEAQ. Using reference TRBV7-8 and TRBJ1-4 for the parts outside the CDR3, the full variable domain is GAGVSQSPRYKVAKRGQDVALRCDPISGHVSLFWYQQALGQGPEFLTYFQNEAQLDKSGLPSDRFFAERPEGSVSTLKIQRTQQEDSAVYLCASSSGWRFRDEKLFFGSGTQLSVL.

The chain is built from TRBV7-3 and TRBJ2-3; D is perhaps TRBD2 (7 bases). Germline CDR1 reads SGHTA; CDR2 reads FQGTGA. Trimming removed 5 bases from V and 5 bases from J, with 20 bases in between. The CDR3 is made up of 16 amino acids. The CDR3 bases are TGTGCCAGCAGCCCAAGGGGGGGGCAGGGAGTAGATACGCAGTATTTT. Protein product: CASSPRGGQGVDTQYF.

V and J are TRBV6-5 and TRBJ1-4; D is uncertain. The length of the CDR3 is 13 residues. Trimming removed 8 bases at V and 8 bases at J, with 15 bases between. Germline values: CDR1 MNHEY, CDR2 SVGAGI. Here the CDR3 DNA reads TGTGCCAGCCTAGGGTTTACGGAAGAAAAACTGTTTTTT. Protein sequence: CASLGFTEEKLFF.